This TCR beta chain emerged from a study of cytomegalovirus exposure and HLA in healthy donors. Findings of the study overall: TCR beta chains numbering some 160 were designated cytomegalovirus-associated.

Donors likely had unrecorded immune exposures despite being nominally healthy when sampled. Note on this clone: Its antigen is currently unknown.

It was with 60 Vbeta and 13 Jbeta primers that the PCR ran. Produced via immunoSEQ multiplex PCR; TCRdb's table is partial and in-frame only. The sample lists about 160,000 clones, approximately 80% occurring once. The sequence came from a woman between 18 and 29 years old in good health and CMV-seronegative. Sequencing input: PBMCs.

CDR3 protein: CASSVDSGVLSYEQYF. The DNA for the CDR3 is TGTGCCAGCAGCGTAGACAGCGGGGTCCTCTCCTACGAGCAGTACTTC. The chain combines TRBV7-9 with TRBJ2-7; 7 bases align to TRBD2. In germline, CDR1 is SEHNR, CDR2 FQNEAQ (reference sequence). This CDR3 is built from 16 residues. V shed 5 bases and J 0 bases; nucleotides not matched to a gene: 10.